This TCR beta chain came from a study of breast tumors, draining lymph nodes, adjacent tissues. General observations from the study: Tumor TCR diversity was below lymph nodes but above nontumor tissue. Tumor T cell lymph node origin was a supported hypothesis, not proven. Most tumor T cells seemingly derive from lymph node, then expand in tumor. Luminal-like breast cancer showed significantly greater tumor-nontumor repertoire similarity than basal-like breast cancer did.

The CDR3 has 14 residues. Trimming at V came to 2 bases and at J to 6 bases, leaving 8 bases not matched to a gene. The V gene's germline CDR1 is DFQATT and CDR2 SNEGSKA (reference sequence). Breast cancer patients provided tissue from their axillary draining lymph nodes. TCRdb fed the multiplex PCR reads into MiXCR, producing one record per CDR3 protein. The sample lists about 170,000 distinct CDR3 sequences, 30% to 40% occurring once. Turning to this clonotype: Its antigen is currently unknown. A much bigger clone sits one base away, suggesting this may be a read error.

The TCR originated in a female donor with breast cancer. Some clones in this sample may be carry-over from other donors' samples. The genes are TRBV20-1 and TRBJ2-7; 9 nucleotides match TRBD1. Sequencing was done on a sample of axillary lymph node tissue. The CDR3 sequence is CSARYRDRDSEQYF. The CDR3 DNA is TGCAGTGCTAGATACCGGGACAGGGATTCCGAGCAGTACTTC.